The TCR beta chain described here comes from a study of cytomegalovirus exposure and HLA in healthy donors. Trimming at V came to 3 bases and at J to 5 bases, leaving 6 bases not matched to a gene. This CDR3 has 14 residues. The germline V gene has CDR1 SGDLS and CDR2 YYNGEE. Both 60 Vbeta primers and 13 Jbeta primers went into the PCR. The repertoire was sequenced with immunoSEQ multiplex PCR; TCRdb's copy has only in-frame clones and lacks some. The data show 68,000 or so clones, around four fifths seen once. This receptor was identified in a woman in her thirties in good health and CMV-seronegative. Sample: PBMCs. This sequence joins TRBV9 and TRBJ2-5; 8 bases are a match to TRBD1. CDR3 amino acids: CASSGRGRFETQYF. The CDR3 nucleotides read TGTGCCAGCAGCGGCAGGGGGCGCTTCGAGACCCAGTACTTC.